These T cell receptor beta chains were read from a single sample in a study of blood T cell repertoires in COVID-19. Clones were read by immunoSEQ multiplex PCR, and TCRdb kept only the in-frame ones, dropping some. Here the sample spans hundreds of thousands of clones, about 85% being singletons. Sequences were obtained from peripheral blood. The receptors come from a woman between 18 and 29 years old with acute or convalescent COVID-19. Each CDR3 is given with its conserved first and last residue. A D gene is named only where the DNA matches it firmly. Some rows have no size entry. The others give once, few or many, or a class for an expanded clone.

cdr3_nt: TGTGCCAGTAGTATCACAGGCATTCTGAACACTGAAGCTTTCTTT
cdr3_aa: CASSITGILNTEAFF
j_call: TRBJ1-1
d_call: -
v_call: TRBV19
clone_size: -

cdr3_nt: TGCGCCAGCAGCTTAACGGACACTGAAGCTTTCTTT
cdr3_aa: CASSLTDTEAFF
j_call: TRBJ1-1
d_call: -
v_call: TRBV5-1
clone_size: -

cdr3_nt: TGTGCCAGTAGTGAGGTAGCGGGTAGGGCCCAGTACTTC
cdr3_aa: CASSEVAGRAQYF
j_call: TRBJ2-5
d_call: TRBD2
v_call: TRBV19
clone_size: -

cdr3_nt: TGTGCCAGCAGCTTGGGTATACAGGAAGCTAACTATGGCTACACCTTC
cdr3_aa: CASSLGIQEANYGYTF
j_call: TRBJ1-2
d_call: -
v_call: TRBV5-6
clone_size: -

cdr3_nt: TGTGCCAGCAGCTTAACCCCGGCGGGGGGGCTCTACGAGCAGTACTTC
cdr3_aa: CASSLTPAGGLYEQYF
j_call: TRBJ2-7
d_call: TRBD2
v_call: TRBV13
clone_size: -

cdr3_nt: TGCAGTGCTGATGGAGGATACGAGCAGTACTTC
cdr3_aa: CSADGGYEQYF
j_call: TRBJ2-7
d_call: -
v_call: TRBV20-1
clone_size: -

cdr3_nt: TGTGCCAGCAGCTCCGGACTAGCGGGAGCCGTAGATACGCAGTATTTT
cdr3_aa: CASSSGLAGAVDTQYF
j_call: TRBJ2-3
d_call: TRBD2
v_call: TRBV7-9
clone_size: -

cdr3_nt: TGTGCCACCAGTGATTCTACTTACGCGGGGGCGGCAGATACGCAGTATTTT
cdr3_aa: CATSDSTYAGAADTQYF
j_call: TRBJ2-3
d_call: -
v_call: TRBV24-1
clone_size: few

cdr3_nt: TGTGCCAGCAGTTTCTCCTCAGCGGGGCGTCAAGAGACCCAGTACTTC
cdr3_aa: CASSFSSAGRQETQYF
j_call: TRBJ2-5
d_call: TRBD2
v_call: TRBV28
clone_size: -

cdr3_nt: TGTGCCAGCAGTCCCCAGACAGGGCAAGAGACCCAGTACTTC
cdr3_aa: CASSPQTGQETQYF
j_call: TRBJ2-5
d_call: TRBD1
v_call: TRBV5-8
clone_size: -

cdr3_nt: TGTGCCAGCAGCGGACTAGCGGGAGGAGCAGGTTACAATGAGCAGTTCTTC
cdr3_aa: CASSGLAGGAGYNEQFF
j_call: TRBJ2-1
d_call: TRBD2
v_call: TRBV28
clone_size: -

cdr3_nt: TGTGCCAGCAGTCCCAGCCTAGGGGACTATGGCTACACCTTC
cdr3_aa: CASSPSLGDYGYTF
j_call: TRBJ1-2
d_call: -
v_call: TRBV7-9
clone_size: few

cdr3_nt: TGTGCCAGCAGTGAGGCGGGGAACTATGGCTACACCTTC
cdr3_aa: CASSEAGNYGYTF
j_call: TRBJ1-2
d_call: -
v_call: TRBV25-1
clone_size: -

cdr3_nt: TGTGCCAGCAGCCCCGGGAGTGAAGCTTTCTTT
cdr3_aa: CASSPGSEAFF
j_call: TRBJ1-1
d_call: -
v_call: TRBV6-5
clone_size: once

cdr3_nt: TGCAGCGTTGAAGGAGAGATCGGCGGTATACCCTACGAGCAGTACTTC
cdr3_aa: CSVEGEIGGIPYEQYF
j_call: TRBJ2-7
d_call: -
v_call: TRBV29-1
clone_size: -

cdr3_nt: TGTGCCAGCAGCCCGGAGGACAGGGAAGCTTATGGCTACACCTTC
cdr3_aa: CASSPEDREAYGYTF
j_call: TRBJ1-2
d_call: TRBD1
v_call: TRBV5-8
clone_size: -

cdr3_nt: TGTGCCAGCAGCTTGAGGGGGACAGCATACGAGCAGTACTTC
cdr3_aa: CASSLRGTAYEQYF
j_call: TRBJ2-7
d_call: TRBD1
v_call: TRBV5-8
clone_size: once

cdr3_nt: TGTGCCAGCAGCCGACAGGGTACCGGGGAGCTGTTTTTT
cdr3_aa: CASSRQGTGELFF
j_call: TRBJ2-2
d_call: TRBD1
v_call: TRBV7-8
clone_size: -

cdr3_nt: TGCAGCGTAGGAGGAGGGAGAACTAGCACAGATACGCAGTATTTT
cdr3_aa: CSVGGGRTSTDTQYF
j_call: TRBJ2-3
d_call: -
v_call: TRBV29-1
clone_size: -

cdr3_nt: TGTGCCACGGGATGGGGGGAGAATGGCTACACCTTC
cdr3_aa: CATGWGENGYTF
j_call: TRBJ1-2
d_call: -
v_call: TRBV10-3
clone_size: -

cdr3_nt: TGTGCCTGGAGTGTCAGGGGGAGCTCCTATAATTCACCCCTCCACTTT
cdr3_aa: CAWSVRGSSYNSPLHF
j_call: TRBJ1-6
d_call: TRBD1
v_call: TRBV30
clone_size: -

cdr3_nt: TGTGCCAGCAGCTTGAGGGAGCATCATTCACCCCTCCACTTT
cdr3_aa: CASSLREHHSPLHF
j_call: TRBJ1-6
d_call: -
v_call: TRBV5-4
clone_size: -

cdr3_nt: TGTGCCAGCAGCCACCCTCGGGACAGGGCAGAAGAAAAACTGTTTTTT
cdr3_aa: CASSHPRDRAEEKLFF
j_call: TRBJ1-4
d_call: TRBD1
v_call: TRBV7-8
clone_size: -

cdr3_nt: TGTGCCAGCAGAGCCAACAGGGGAGGAAGCAATCAGCCCCAGCATTTT
cdr3_aa: CASRANRGGSNQPQHF
j_call: TRBJ1-5
d_call: TRBD1
v_call: TRBV2
clone_size: few

cdr3_nt: TGTGCCAGCAGCCTGGGACATAACAATGAGCAGTTCTTC
cdr3_aa: CASSLGHNNEQFF
j_call: TRBJ2-1
d_call: -
v_call: TRBV7-2
clone_size: -

cdr3_nt: TGTGCCAGCAGCTTCTCGGCCGCAGGGGAAGCTTTCTTT
cdr3_aa: CASSFSAAGEAFF
j_call: TRBJ1-1
d_call: -
v_call: TRBV11-1
clone_size: -

cdr3_nt: TGTGCCAGCAGCCAGAGGGAGAGTAATTCACCCCTCCACTTT
cdr3_aa: CASSQRESNSPLHF
j_call: TRBJ1-6
d_call: -
v_call: TRBV3-1/TRBV3-2
clone_size: -

cdr3_nt: TGTGCCACCAGTGATCCTGGACAGGGAAACACCGGGGAGCTGTTTTTT
cdr3_aa: CATSDPGQGNTGELFF
j_call: TRBJ2-2
d_call: TRBD1
v_call: TRBV24-1
clone_size: -

cdr3_nt: TGTGCCAGCAGCTTAAGGCCCGGGACTAGCGTTACAGATACGCAGTATTTT
cdr3_aa: CASSLRPGTSVTDTQYF
j_call: TRBJ2-3
d_call: TRBD2
v_call: TRBV11-2
clone_size: few

cdr3_nt: TGTGCCAGCAGCTTCGGTTTGCCCGCTGAGAACACTGAAGCTTTCTTT
cdr3_aa: CASSFGLPAENTEAFF
j_call: TRBJ1-1
d_call: -
v_call: TRBV11-2
clone_size: few

cdr3_nt: TGTGCCACCAGTGTTGCGGGAGTAGGCAATGAGCAGTTCTTC
cdr3_aa: CATSVAGVGNEQFF
j_call: TRBJ2-1
d_call: TRBD2
v_call: TRBV24-1
clone_size: -

cdr3_nt: TGTGCCAGCACGCAGGGCAGGTTAAATGAAAAACTGTTTTTT
cdr3_aa: CASTQGRLNEKLFF
j_call: TRBJ1-4
d_call: -
v_call: TRBV2
clone_size: -

cdr3_nt: TGTGCCACCAGCAGAGAGCTAGCTATAGGGTGGGACGAGCAGTACTTC
cdr3_aa: CATSRELAIGWDEQYF
j_call: TRBJ2-7
d_call: -
v_call: TRBV15
clone_size: -

cdr3_nt: TGTGCCATCAGTACAGGGCGCCAAGCTTTCTTT
cdr3_aa: CAISTGRQAFF
j_call: TRBJ1-1
d_call: -
v_call: TRBV10-3
clone_size: -

cdr3_nt: TGCACCAGCGAACTCCTTAGCACAGATACGCAGTATTTT
cdr3_aa: CTSELLSTDTQYF
j_call: TRBJ2-3
d_call: -
v_call: TRBV1
clone_size: -

cdr3_nt: TGTGCCAGCAGCTCCTCGGCCTACGAGCAGTACTTC
cdr3_aa: CASSSSAYEQYF
j_call: TRBJ2-7
d_call: -
v_call: TRBV5-5
clone_size: -

cdr3_nt: TGTGCCAGCAGCCTGGGGGCCGGGTTAGGTGAGCAGTTCTTC
cdr3_aa: CASSLGAGLGEQFF
j_call: TRBJ2-1
d_call: -
v_call: TRBV3-1/TRBV3-2
clone_size: -

cdr3_nt: TGTGCCAGCAGCCCGACACCCGGAGAGACCCAGTACTTC
cdr3_aa: CASSPTPGETQYF
j_call: TRBJ2-5
d_call: -
v_call: TRBV3-1/TRBV3-2
clone_size: -

cdr3_nt: TGTGCCATCAGTGGGACTAACTACGAGCAGTACTTC
cdr3_aa: CAISGTNYEQYF
j_call: TRBJ2-7
d_call: -
v_call: TRBV10-3
clone_size: -

cdr3_nt: TGTGCCAGCTCACCACCGGAGAGCACTGAAGCTTTCTTT
cdr3_aa: CASSPPESTEAFF
j_call: TRBJ1-1
d_call: -
v_call: TRBV18
clone_size: -

cdr3_nt: TGTGCCAGCAGTGACCCTACCGTTACTTACGAGCAGTACTTC
cdr3_aa: CASSDPTVTYEQYF
j_call: TRBJ2-7
d_call: -
v_call: TRBV25-1
clone_size: -

cdr3_nt: TGTGCCACGACTAGCGGGGGGGAAGAGACCCAGTACTTC
cdr3_aa: CATTSGGEETQYF
j_call: TRBJ2-5
d_call: TRBD2
v_call: TRBV6-6
clone_size: -

cdr3_nt: TGTGCCACCAGTGATTGGACAGGGTCGGGCAATCAGCCCCAGCATTTT
cdr3_aa: CATSDWTGSGNQPQHF
j_call: TRBJ1-5
d_call: TRBD1
v_call: TRBV24-1
clone_size: -

cdr3_nt: TGTGCCAGCAGCTTAGGCCGCGGGGGCGTCCTCACAGATACGCAGTATTTT
cdr3_aa: CASSLGRGGVLTDTQYF
j_call: TRBJ2-3
d_call: -
v_call: TRBV13
clone_size: -

cdr3_nt: TGTGCCAGCAGCTTAACAGGGGGAGGGGTAGTCTACAATGAGCAGTTCTTC
cdr3_aa: CASSLTGGGVVYNEQFF
j_call: TRBJ2-1
d_call: -
v_call: TRBV7-3
clone_size: -

cdr3_nt: TGTGCCAGCTCACCACCCGGTCGGGGTGGAAACACCATATATTTT
cdr3_aa: CASSPPGRGGNTIYF
j_call: TRBJ1-3
d_call: -
v_call: TRBV18
clone_size: -

cdr3_nt: TGTGCCAGCAGCCCCAGGCCCGAGAATAGAATGGATGAGCAGTTCTTC
cdr3_aa: CASSPRPENRMDEQFF
j_call: TRBJ2-1
d_call: -
v_call: TRBV7-6
clone_size: -

cdr3_nt: TGTGCCACCAGTAAGGGGGCGCGGTATGGCTACACCTTC
cdr3_aa: CATSKGARYGYTF
j_call: TRBJ1-2
d_call: TRBD1
v_call: TRBV24-1
clone_size: -

cdr3_nt: TGTGCCAGCAGCTTAGACCCGGGGGTAGGGATCTACAATGAGCAGTTCTTC
cdr3_aa: CASSLDPGVGIYNEQFF
j_call: TRBJ2-1
d_call: -
v_call: TRBV7-2
clone_size: -

cdr3_nt: TGTGCCAGCAGCTTGGGGGGCAGGGGCCATGGCTACACCTTC
cdr3_aa: CASSLGGRGHGYTF
j_call: TRBJ1-2
d_call: -
v_call: TRBV5-8
clone_size: -